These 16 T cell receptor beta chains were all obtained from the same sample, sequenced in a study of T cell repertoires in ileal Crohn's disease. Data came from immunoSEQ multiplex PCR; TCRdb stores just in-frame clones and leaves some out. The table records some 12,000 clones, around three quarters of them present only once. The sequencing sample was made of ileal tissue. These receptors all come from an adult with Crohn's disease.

The CDR3 nucleotides read TGTGCCAGCAGCTCATCGGCCAGGGGGGCCACTGAAGCTTTCTTT. Its protein product is CASSSSARGATEAFF. The genes are TRBV7-9 and TRBJ1-1; 7 bases fit TRBD1. With 4 bases clipped from V and 4 bases from J, the junction kept 9 bases outside the gene matches. Germline CDR1 and CDR2: SEHNR and FQNEAQ (reference sequence). The CDR3 consists of 15 residues.

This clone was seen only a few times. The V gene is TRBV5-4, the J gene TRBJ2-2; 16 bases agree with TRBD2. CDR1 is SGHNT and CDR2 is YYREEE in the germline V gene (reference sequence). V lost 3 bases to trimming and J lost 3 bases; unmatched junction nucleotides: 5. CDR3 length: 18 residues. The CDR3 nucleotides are TGTGCCAGCAGCTGGGGACTAGCGGGGGGGCCCGACACCGGGGAGCTGTTTTTT. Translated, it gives CASSWGLAGGPDTGELFF.

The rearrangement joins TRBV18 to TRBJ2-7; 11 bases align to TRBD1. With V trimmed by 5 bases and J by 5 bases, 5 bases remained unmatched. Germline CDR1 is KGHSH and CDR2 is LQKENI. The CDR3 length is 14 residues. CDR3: CASSTDRGLNEQYF. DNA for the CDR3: TGTGCCAGCTCAACGGACAGGGGGCTCAACGAGCAGTACTTC.

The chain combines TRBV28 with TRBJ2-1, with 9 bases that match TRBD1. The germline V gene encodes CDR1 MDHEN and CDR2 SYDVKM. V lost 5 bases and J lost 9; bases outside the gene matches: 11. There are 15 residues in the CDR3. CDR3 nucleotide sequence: TGTGCCAGCAGTGACCGGGACAGGGTATCGGGTGAGCAGTTCTTC. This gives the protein CASSDRDRVSGEQFF.

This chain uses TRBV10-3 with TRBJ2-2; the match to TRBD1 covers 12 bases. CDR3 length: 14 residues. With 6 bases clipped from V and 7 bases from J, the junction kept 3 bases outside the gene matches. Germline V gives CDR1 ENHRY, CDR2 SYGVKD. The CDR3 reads CAIRGQGAGGELFF. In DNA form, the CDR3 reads TGTGCCATCAGGGGACAGGGGGCCGGCGGGGAGCTGTTTTTT.

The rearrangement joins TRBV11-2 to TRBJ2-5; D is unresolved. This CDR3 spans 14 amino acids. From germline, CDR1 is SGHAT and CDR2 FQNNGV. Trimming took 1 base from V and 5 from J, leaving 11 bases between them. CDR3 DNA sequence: TGTGCCAGCAGCTTAGTTACCCCCGGGGAGACCCAGTACTTC. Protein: CASSLVTPGETQYF. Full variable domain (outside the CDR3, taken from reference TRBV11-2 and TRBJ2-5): EAGVAQSPRYKIIEKRQSVAFWCNPISGHATLYWYQQILGQGPKLLIQFQNNGVVDDSQLPKDRFSAERLKGVDSTLKIQPAKLEDSAVYLCASSLVTPGETQYFGPGTRLLVL.

This CDR3 is CASSFVPGQGFNEQFF. CDR3 sequence (DNA): TGTGCCAGCAGCTTTGTTCCGGGACAGGGTTTCAATGAGCAGTTCTTC. The gene calls are TRBV7-6 and TRBJ2-1; 9 bases map to TRBD1. The CDR3 is 16 residues long. J gave up 6 bases and V 3 bases, and 9 bases lay outside the gene matches. The V gene's germline CDR1 is SGHVS and CDR2 FNYEAQ.

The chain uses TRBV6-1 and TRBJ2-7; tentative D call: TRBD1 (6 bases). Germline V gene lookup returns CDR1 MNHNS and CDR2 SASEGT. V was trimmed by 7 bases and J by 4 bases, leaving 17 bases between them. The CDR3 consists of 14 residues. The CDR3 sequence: CASTPSGTNYEQYF. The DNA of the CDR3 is TGTGCCAGCACTCCTTCCGGGACAAATTACGAGCAGTACTTC.

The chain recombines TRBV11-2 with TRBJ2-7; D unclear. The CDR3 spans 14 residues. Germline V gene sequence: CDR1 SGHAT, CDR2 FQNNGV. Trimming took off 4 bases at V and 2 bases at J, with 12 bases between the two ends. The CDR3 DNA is TGTGCCAGCAGCTCCTTACTAAATCCCTACGAGCAGTACTTC. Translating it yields CASSSLLNPYEQYF.

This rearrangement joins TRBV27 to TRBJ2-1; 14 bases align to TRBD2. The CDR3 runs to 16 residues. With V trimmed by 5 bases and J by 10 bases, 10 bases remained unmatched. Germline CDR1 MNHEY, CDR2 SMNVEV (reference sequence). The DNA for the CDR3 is TGTGCCAGCAGTGAGGGACTAGCGGGAGTACTTCGGGAGCAGTTCTTC. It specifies CASSEGLAGVLREQFF.

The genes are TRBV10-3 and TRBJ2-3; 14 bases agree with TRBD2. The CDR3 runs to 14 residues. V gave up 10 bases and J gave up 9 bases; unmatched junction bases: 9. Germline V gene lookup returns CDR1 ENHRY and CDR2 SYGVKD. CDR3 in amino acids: CASGTSGGIPTQYF. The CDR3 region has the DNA TGTGCCAGTGGGACTAGCGGGGGTATCCCCACGCAGTATTTT.

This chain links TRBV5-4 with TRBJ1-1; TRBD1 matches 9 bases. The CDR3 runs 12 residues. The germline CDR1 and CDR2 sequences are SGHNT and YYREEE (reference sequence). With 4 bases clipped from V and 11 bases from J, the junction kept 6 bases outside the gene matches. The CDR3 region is CASSPGTGYAFF. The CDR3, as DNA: TGTGCCAGCAGCCCCGGGACAGGGTACGCTTTCTTT.

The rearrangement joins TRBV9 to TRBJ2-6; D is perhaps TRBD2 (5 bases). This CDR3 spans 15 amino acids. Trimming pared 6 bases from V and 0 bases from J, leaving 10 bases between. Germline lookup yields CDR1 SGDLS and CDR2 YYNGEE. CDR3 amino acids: CASNQGSSGANVLTF. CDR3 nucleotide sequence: TGTGCCAGCAACCAAGGGAGCTCTGGGGCCAACGTCCTGACTTTC.

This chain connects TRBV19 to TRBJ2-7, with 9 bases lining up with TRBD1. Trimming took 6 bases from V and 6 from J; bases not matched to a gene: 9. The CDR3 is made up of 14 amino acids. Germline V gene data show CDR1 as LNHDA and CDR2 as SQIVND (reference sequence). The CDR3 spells CASSPAQGAAEQYF. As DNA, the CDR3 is TGTGCCAGTAGCCCGGCACAGGGGGCGGCCGAGCAGTACTTC.

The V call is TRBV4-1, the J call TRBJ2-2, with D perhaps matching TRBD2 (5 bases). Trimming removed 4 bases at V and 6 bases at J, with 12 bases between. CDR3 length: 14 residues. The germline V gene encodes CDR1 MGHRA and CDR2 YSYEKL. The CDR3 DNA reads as TGCGCCAGCAGCCTCGGGGTGGAACCCGGGGAGCTGTTTTTT. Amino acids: CASSLGVEPGELFF.

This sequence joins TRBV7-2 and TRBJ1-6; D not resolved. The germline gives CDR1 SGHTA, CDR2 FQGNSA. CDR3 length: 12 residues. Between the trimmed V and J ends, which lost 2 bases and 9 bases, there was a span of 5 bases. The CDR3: CASSLLASPLHF. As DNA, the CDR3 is TGTGCCAGCAGCTTATTGGCTTCACCCCTCCACTTT.